The 15 T cell receptor beta chains below were found in one sample sequenced in a study of CD8 T cells in Susac syndrome. The RNA, roughly 0.45 to 1 ug, was put through reverse transcription using random hexamers. TCRdb reanalysed the immunoSEQ multiplex PCR reads using MiXCR and keeps one entry per CDR3 protein. Of roughly 200,000 distinct CDR3 sequences in the sample, about 94% were seen once. The sample taken for sequencing was CD4+ T cells from PBMCs. Receptors were obtained from a human donor with multiple sclerosis.

This clonotype showed up just a few times. This chain uses TRBV24-1 with TRBJ2-7, with D possibly being TRBD1 (5 bases). V lost 10 bases and J lost 3, with 15 bases in between. The CDR3 has 13 residues. Germline V lookup: CDR1 KGHDR, CDR2 SFDVKD. CDR3 loop: CATSRGSGYEQYF. In DNA, the CDR3 is TGTGCCACTTCAAGGGGCTCGGGCTACGAGCAGTACTTC.

V and J are TRBV3-1 and TRBJ2-2; D is unclear. This CDR3 comprises 14 residues. The V end lost 2 bases, the J end lost 0 bases, and 4 bases lay between the germline ends. CDR1 and CDR2 from the germline V gene are LGHDT and YNNKEL (reference sequence). The CDR3 region has the DNA TGTGCCAGCAGCCAACGGCCGAACACCGGGGAGCTGTTTTTT. Its translation is CASSQRPNTGELFF.

The rearrangement joins TRBV29-1 to TRBJ1-5; a possible D gene is TRBD1 (5 bases). Germline CDR1 SQVTM, CDR2 ANQGSEA. The CDR3 sequence is 13 residues long. Trimming shortened V by 4 bases and J by 7 bases, and 14 bases separated the two germline ends. The chain's CDR3 is CSVAGTRGQPQHF. CDR3 bases: TGCAGCGTTGCGGGGACTCGAGGCCAGCCCCAGCATTTT.

Here the CDR3 DNA reads TGTGCCAGCAGCTTAGCGTTGGGGCGAACTGAAGCTTTCTTT. This translates into CASSLALGRTEAFF. The V gene is TRBV7-8, the J gene TRBJ1-1; maybe TRBD1 (5 bases). Trimming took 0 bases from V and 5 from J, leaving 10 bases between them. The CDR3 loop spans 14 amino acids. Germline assignment: CDR1 SGHVS and CDR2 FQNEAQ.

The chain recombines TRBV9 with TRBJ1-6; TRBD1 is a possible D gene (5 bases). CDR1 SGDLS and CDR2 YYNGEE come from the germline V gene. This CDR3 contains 16 residues. Trimming removed 0 bases from V and 7 bases from J, with 14 bases in between. CDR3 in DNA: TGTGCCAGCAGCGTAGATCTGGGCCAGGGAAATTCACCCCTCCACTTT. This encodes CASSVDLGQGNSPLHF.

The rearrangement links TRBV6-2 or TRBV6-3 to TRBJ2-5; D not resolved. The V and J ends lost 6 bases and 5 bases respectively, with 10 bases between them. Germline V gene sequence: CDR1 MNHEY, CDR2 SVGEGT. The CDR3 is 12 residues long. CDR3 loop: CASRKGLETQYF. CDR3 sequence (DNA): TGTGCCAGCAGAAAAGGTTTGGAGACCCAGTACTTC.

The chain links TRBV20-1 to TRBJ2-5; 7 bases are a match to TRBD1. The CDR3 extends over 14 amino acids. V was pared by 0 bases and J by 5 bases, with 6 bases of the junction left unmatched. Germline CDR1 DFQATT, CDR2 SNEGSKA (reference sequence). CDR3 bases: TGCAGTGCTAGAGAGCAGACAGGGTTGGAGACCCAGTACTTC. This sequence encodes CSAREQTGLETQYF.

CDR3 nucleotide sequence: TGTGCCAGCAGCTCCAGGGGGAGTGTTCAAGAGACCCAGTACTTC. Residues: CASSSRGSVQETQYF. The chain is built from TRBV9 and TRBJ2-5, with 7 bases aligning to TRBD1. V shed 4 bases, J shed 2 bases, and the junction held 8 bases outside the gene matches. This CDR3 is built from 15 residues. CDR1 is SGDLS, CDR2 YYNGEE, per germline.

The gene calls are TRBV15 and TRBJ2-7, with D unresolved. Between the trimmed V and J ends, which lost 0 bases and 0 bases, there was a span of 9 bases. The germline CDR1 and CDR2 sequences are LNHNV and YYDKDF (reference sequence). The CDR3 covers 15 residues. CDR3 sequence reads: CATSRERISSYEQYF. DNA of the CDR3: TGTGCCACCAGCAGAGAGCGGATCAGCTCCTACGAGCAGTACTTC.

The chain uses TRBV20-1 and TRBJ2-7; D not resolved. Per germline, CDR1 DFQATT and CDR2 SNEGSKA (reference sequence). Between the trimmed V and J ends, which lost 1 base and 2 bases, there was a span of 9 bases. The CDR3 has 13 amino acids. This CDR3 reads CSARGLFPYEQYF. CDR3 in DNA: TGCAGTGCTAGAGGCCTCTTCCCCTACGAGCAGTACTTC.

The chain uses TRBV20-1 and TRBJ2-3; D remains unclear. V was clipped by 6 bases and J by 4 bases, with 23 bases between them. Germline CDR1 is DFQATT and CDR2 is SNEGSKA (reference sequence). This CDR3 has 16 residues. The CDR3 DNA follows: TGCAGTGCGGGCCATGTAATTAGGTCCTCCGCAGATACGCAGTATTTT. Protein product: CSAGHVIRSSADTQYF.

This sequence joins TRBV5-4 and TRBJ2-1; 10 nucleotides match TRBD1. The CDR3 spans 16 residues. Germline V CDR1 and CDR2: SGHNT, YYREEE (reference sequence). V lost 3 bases, J lost 4 bases, and 7 bases stayed unmatched. The CDR3 spells CASSSRGQGPYNEQFF. In DNA, the CDR3 is TGTGCCAGCAGCTCCCGGGGACAGGGGCCATACAATGAGCAGTTCTTC.

The rearrangement joins TRBV29-1 to TRBJ1-2, with D unresolved. Germline CDR1 reads SQVTM; CDR2 reads ANQGSEA. CDR3 length: 12 amino acids. V was cut by 4 bases and J by 5 bases, with 11 bases left in between. The DNA of the CDR3 is TGCAGCGTTGTCGGACTGCCGTATGGCTACACCTTC. It yields the protein CSVVGLPYGYTF.

Comment on this clonotype: The junction shows a germline mismatch at one end, possibly a read error. The chain uses TRBV3-1 and TRBJ1-5, with unresolved D. Germline CDR1 reads LGHDT; CDR2 reads YNNKEL (reference sequence). The CDR3 is 14 residues long. The CDR3 reads CASSQAPGKQPQHF. In nucleotides, the CDR3 is TGTGCCAGCAGCCAAGCCCCGGGCAAGCAGCCCCAGCATTTT.

The chain has TRBV20-1 and TRBJ1-2; D is undetermined. The CDR3 runs 12 residues. The germline gives CDR1 DFQATT, CDR2 SNEGSKA (reference sequence). V was clipped by 0 bases and J by 6 bases, with 8 bases between them. The DNA of the CDR3 is TGCAGTGCTAGAGATCTCGGGAATGGCTACACCTTC. It yields the protein CSARDLGNGYTF.